Below, 13 T cell receptor beta chains from the same sample are listed, as sequenced in a study of identical twins. Via MiXCR, TCRdb re-called the 5' RACE reads, giving one row per CDR3 protein. The table shows around 960,000 distinct CDR3 sequences, with 12% occurring only once. These data were also reused for a study on yellow fever vaccine responses in identical twins.

The sample comprised PBMCs. These receptors originate from a woman between 18 and 29 years old in good health.

This clonotype was recorded a few times. The chain couples TRBV18 to TRBJ2-3; 8 bases align to TRBD2. V trimming: 2 bases; J trimming: 0 bases; junction bases outside the gene matches: 4. This CDR3 has 16 amino acids. Germline loops: CDR1 KGHSH, CDR2 LQKENI. The CDR3 DNA sequence: TGTGCCAGCTCACCAGGACTAGCAGAGAGCACAGATACGCAGTATTTT. Protein product: CASSPGLAESTDTQYF.

This clonotype showed up just a few times. The chain links TRBV7-2 to TRBJ2-7; tentatively, D is TRBD2 (6 bases). The CDR3 has 15 residues. Trimming took off 0 bases at V and 0 bases at J, with 9 bases between the two ends. In germline, CDR1 is SGHTA, CDR2 FQGNSA. CDR3: CASSLAGGASYEQYV. CDR3 in DNA: TGTGCCAGCAGCTTAGCTGGCGGGGCCTCCTACGAGCAGTACGTC.

This clonotype was observed many times. The rearrangement joins TRBV7-3 to TRBJ1-5; no firm D call. Looked up from germline, CDR1 is SGHTA and CDR2 is FQGTGA. CDR3 length: 12 residues. V was pared by 5 bases and J by 6 bases, with 8 bases between. This CDR3 reads CASSRRIQPQHF. The CDR3 DNA is TGTGCCAGCAGCCGTAGGATTCAGCCCCAGCATTTT.

This clonotype was seen ten or more times. The chain couples TRBV3-1 to TRBJ1-5; D uncertain. This CDR3 has 13 amino acids. CDR1 and CDR2 from the germline V gene are LGHDT and YNNKEL (reference sequence). The V and J ends lost 0 bases and 6 bases respectively, with 6 bases between them. CDR3 DNA sequence: TGTGCCAGCAGCCAAGATCTTCTTCAGCCCCAGCATTTT. Translation: CASSQDLLQPQHF. The whole variable domain, remainder taken from reference TRBV3-1 and TRBJ1-5, is DTAVSQTPKYLVTQMGNDKSIKCEQNLGHDTMYWYKQDSKKFLKIMFSYNNKELIINETVPNRFSPKSPDKAHLNLHINSLELGDSAVYFCASSQDLLQPQHFGDGTRLSIL.

This clonotype has just a few counts. The genes are TRBV29-1 and TRBJ2-7; weak D call: TRBD2 (6 bases). Trimming stripped 4 bases from V and 1 base from J, with 14 bases between. Per the germline V gene, CDR1 is SQVTM and CDR2 is ANQGSEA. The CDR3 length is 14 residues. CDR3 DNA sequence: TGCAGCGTTGCGGGAGTGAGAGAGTCCTACGAGCAGTACTTC. This translates into CSVAGVRESYEQYF.

This chain links TRBV20-1 with TRBJ2-7, with 11 bases matching TRBD1. The CDR3 is 14 amino acids. V trimming: 2 bases; J trimming: 7 bases; junction bases outside the gene matches: 7. Germline CDR1 DFQATT, CDR2 SNEGSKA (reference sequence). In DNA, the CDR3 is TGCAGTGCTAGACCGGGACAGGGGGTGCGGGAGCAGTACTTC. This codes for CSARPGQGVREQYF.

This clonotype has a count of ten or more. V usage is TRBV6-1 and J usage is TRBJ2-4, with D possibly matching TRBD1 (5 bases). Germline V gene data show CDR1 as MNHNS and CDR2 as SASEGT. CDR3 length: 16 residues. The germline V and J ends were trimmed by 0 bases and 0 bases, with 9 bases remaining between them. The CDR3 DNA reads TGTGCCAGCAGTGAAGCGGGGCATTTAGCCAAAAACATTCAGTACTTC. Its protein product is CASSEAGHLAKNIQYF.

Ten or more counts support this clonotype. The chain joins TRBV5-4 to TRBJ1-1; D gene ambiguous. This CDR3 is 15 amino acids long. Germline assignment: CDR1 SGHNT and CDR2 YYREEE (reference sequence). V was shortened by 0 bases and J by 0 bases, with 9 bases between the two germline ends. The CDR3 nucleotides are TGTGCCAGCAGCTTGGTTGGCAGCCTGAACACTGAAGCTTTCTTT. Translating it yields CASSLVGSLNTEAFF. The full variable domain, rest sourced from reference TRBV5-4 and TRBJ1-1, is ETGVTQSPTHLIKTRGQQVTLRCSSQSGHNTVSWYQQALGQGPQFIFQYYREEENGRGNFPPRFSGLQFPNYSSELNVNALELDDSALYLCASSLVGSLNTEAFFGQGTRLTVV.

The CDR3 coding sequence is TGCGCCAGCAGCCCGCTACAGGGATCCCATGAAAAACTGTTTTTT. This codes for CASSPLQGSHEKLFF. V gene TRBV5-1 combines with J gene TRBJ1-4, with D tentatively TRBD1 (6 bases). The CDR3 sequence is 15 residues long. V was pared by 4 bases and J by 6 bases, with 16 bases between. Germline CDR1 reads SGHRS; CDR2 reads YFSETQ.

This clonotype was observed a handful of times. The chain carries TRBV12-3 or TRBV12-4 and TRBJ1-3, with unresolved D. The CDR3 has 15 residues. Trimming pared 8 bases from V and 4 bases from J, leaving 18 bases between. The CDR3 sequence: CASASRPGSGNTIYF. In DNA, the CDR3 is TGTGCCAGCGCGAGTAGACCGGGGTCGGGAAACACCATATATTTT.

This rearrangement joins TRBV20-1 to TRBJ2-1, with TRBD2 matching over 14 bases. The CDR3 length is 17 residues. V shed 5 bases, J shed 0 bases, and the junction held 6 bases outside the gene matches. Germline V gene sequence: CDR1 DFQATT, CDR2 SNEGSKA (reference sequence). CDR3 nucleotides: TGCAGTGCTGCGGGACTAGCGGGGGCCACCTCCTACAATGAGCAGTTCTTC. Encoded protein: CSAAGLAGATSYNEQFF.

The V and J genes are TRBV20-1 and TRBJ2-1; TRBD2 might be the D (6 bases). Per the germline V gene, CDR1 is DFQATT and CDR2 is SNEGSKA (reference sequence). The V end lost 0 bases, the J end lost 5 bases, and 17 bases lay between the germline ends. The CDR3 is 16 amino acids. The CDR3 protein is CSARDFGGDFHNEQFF. The DNA for the CDR3 is TGCAGTGCTAGAGATTTCGGGGGAGATTTTCACAATGAGCAGTTCTTC.

The gene calls are TRBV7-6 and TRBJ2-2, with 7 bases fitting TRBD2. Trimming cost V 5 bases and J 8 bases; bases outside gene matches: 5. This CDR3 spans 13 amino acids. From germline, CDR1 is SGHVS and CDR2 FNYEAQ. The chain's CDR3 is CASSKPSGGELFF. For the CDR3, the DNA is TGTGCCAGCAGCAAACCTAGCGGTGGGGAGCTGTTTTTT.